This T cell receptor beta chain was obtained from a study of T-cell reconstitution after alpha-beta-depleted transplantation in children. Using unique molecular identifiers, the investigators prepared the TCRbeta library. Via MiXCR, TCRdb re-called the PCR reads, giving one row per CDR3 protein. The sample lists about a million distinct CDR3 sequences; under 30% were seen once. Study-wide findings and caveats: In some patients, recipient T cells and intrathymic progenitors surviving conditioning explained high day-60 diversity. Alpha-beta T cells about two months after transplant reportedly derived from several hundred expanded graft clones. T-cell counts and diversity at one year following transplant were attributed mainly to newly produced T cells.

This clonotype came up a few times. Its antigen is unknown. The source is a boy less than two years old who had a stem cell transplant for SCID, so the T cells may come from the graft donor. The sample in question was PBMCs, mostly from graft donor cells, obtained 360 days after TCRalphabeta/CD19-depleted stem cell transplant.

The CDR3 nucleotides read TGTGCCAGCAGCCAGGGGACGACTTGGGATACGCAGTATTTT. It codes for CASSQGTTWDTQYF. The chain uses TRBV9 and TRBJ2-3; D is possibly TRBD1 (6 bases). Between the trimmed V and J ends, which lost 4 bases and 6 bases, there was a span of 15 bases. Looked up from germline, CDR1 is SGDLS and CDR2 is YYNGEE. The length of the CDR3 is 14 residues.